Sequencing of this TCR beta chain was carried out in a study of blood T cell repertoires in COVID-19. Study-level background: Samples of COVID-19 (acute and convalescent) were obtained from the United States, Italy and Spain.

Study processing details: Researchers report that nucleated cell counts were estimated from reference gene primer amplification. Produced via immunoSEQ multiplex PCR; TCRdb's table is partial and in-frame only. That table is the source of V, J and clone size, and D and trimming were worked out from the DNA. The profile shows some 270,000 clones, 89% of them singletons. The CDR3 loop spans 13 amino acids. Per the germline V gene, CDR1 is SGHNT and CDR2 is YENEEA. Trimming shortened V by 6 bases and J by 10 bases, and 18 bases separated the two germline ends. This TCR was recovered from a woman between 35 and 50 years old who had recovered from COVID-19. The sample taken for sequencing was peripheral blood. The chain carries TRBV11-3 and TRBJ1-1; D not certain. The chain's CDR3 is CASSWTRGGRAFF. The CDR3 nucleotides are TGTGCCAGCAGTTGGACCCGGGGAGGGAGAGCTTTCTTT.